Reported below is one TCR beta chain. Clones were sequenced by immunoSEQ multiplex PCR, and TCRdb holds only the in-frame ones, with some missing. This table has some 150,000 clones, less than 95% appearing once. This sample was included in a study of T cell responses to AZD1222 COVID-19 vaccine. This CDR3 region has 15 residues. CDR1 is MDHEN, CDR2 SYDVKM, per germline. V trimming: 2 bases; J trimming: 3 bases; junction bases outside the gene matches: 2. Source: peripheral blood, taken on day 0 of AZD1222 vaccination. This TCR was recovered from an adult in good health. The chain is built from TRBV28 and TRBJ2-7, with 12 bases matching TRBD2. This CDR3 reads CASSLRLAGVYEQYF. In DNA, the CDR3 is TGTGCCAGCAGTTTAAGACTAGCGGGAGTCTACGAGCAGTACTTC.